The present T cell receptor (beta chain) was sequenced within a study of T-cell memory formation after mild COVID-19. Study conclusions and caveats: Among clones contracting day 15 to 85, CD4/CD8 was balanced, whereas later expanders leaned CD4+. Unconfirmed was the SARS-CoV-2 specificity of second-wave clones that peaked on day 37.

TCRdb passed the 5' RACE reads through MiXCR, listing each CDR3 protein once. This table holds a few hundred thousand distinct CDR3 sequences, roughly 15% found once. A word on this clonotype: Antigen specificity is unknown.

Trimming took off 0 bases at V and 4 bases at J, with 13 bases between the two ends. This CDR3 has 15 residues. Sample: PBMCs or a T cell subset sorted from them (not recorded which). The chain employs TRBV12-3 or TRBV12-4 and TRBJ2-7, with D possibly matching TRBD2 (7 bases). The clonotype originates from a man aged 18 to 30 who had mild COVID-19 (a few samples of this study predate the infection). Cell type and time point are not known. This CDR3 is CASSLAGGGSYEQYV. The CDR3 DNA is TGTGCCAGCAGTTTAGCTGGGGGGGGCAGTTACGAGCAGTACGTC.